Presented here are 28 T cell receptor beta chains from one specimen sequenced in a study of cytomegalovirus exposure and HLA in healthy donors. The primer mix had 60 Vbeta and 13 Jbeta primers. Profiling relied on immunoSEQ multiplex PCR, and the TCRdb table lists in-frame clones only, not all of them. The sample records over 110,000 clones, 82% being singletons. The sequencing input was PBMCs. Receptors originate from a male donor in good health and CMV-seronegative.

V gene TRBV27 combines with J gene TRBJ2-7; TRBD2 agrees at 7 bases. CDR1 is MNHEY and CDR2 is SMNVEV in the germline V gene (reference sequence). After removal of 8 bases from V and 0 bases from J, the junction contained 4 bases not matched to a gene. The CDR3 spans 13 residues. CDR3 DNA sequence: TGTGCCAGCGGGGGGGGGAACTCCTACGAGCAGTACTTC. It encodes CASGGGNSYEQYF.

This chain joins TRBV6-6 and TRBJ1-6, with TRBD1 matching 10 bases. Trimming at V came to 5 bases and at J to 7 bases, leaving 5 bases not matched to a gene. Germline values: CDR1 MNHNY, CDR2 SVGAGI (reference sequence). This CDR3 region has 15 residues. DNA of the CDR3: TGTGCCAGCAGTCCCCGGGACAGGGGAAATTCACCCCTCCACTTT. Its translation: CASSPRDRGNSPLHF.

The J gene is TRBJ2-2, the V gene TRBV5-1; D possibly corresponds to TRBD2 (6 bases). V was clipped by 2 bases and J by 5 bases, with 10 bases between them. In germline, CDR1 is SGHRS, CDR2 YFSETQ. The CDR3 contains 14 residues. CDR3 in amino acids: CASSLSGGTGELFF. For the CDR3, the DNA is TGCGCCAGCAGCTTATCAGGAGGGACCGGGGAGCTGTTTTTT.

The chain combines TRBV2 with TRBJ2-3; 7 bases map to TRBD2. The V gene end was trimmed by 7 bases and the J gene end by 5 bases; junction bases not matched to a gene: 9. Germline V gene sequence: CDR1 SNHLY, CDR2 FYNNEI. The CDR3 runs to 14 residues. CDR3 amino acids: CASKAGVVGDTQYF. For the CDR3, the DNA is TGTGCCAGCAAGGCGGGAGTGGTGGGAGATACGCAGTATTTT.

The gene calls are TRBV10-3 and TRBJ2-1; 13 positions agree with TRBD2. V trimming: 7 bases; J trimming: 5 bases; junction bases outside the gene matches: 5. This CDR3 region has 15 residues. Looked up from germline, CDR1 is ENHRY and CDR2 is SYGVKD. DNA of the CDR3: TGTGCCATCACCCCGGGACTAGCGGGGAACAATGAGCAGTTCTTC. Protein product: CAITPGLAGNNEQFF.

The chain combines TRBV7-9 with TRBJ2-6, with D unresolved. The CDR3 totals 13 residues. Germline loops: CDR1 SEHNR, CDR2 FQNEAQ (reference sequence). V lost 5 bases, J lost 2 bases, and 4 bases lay in between. Here the CDR3 DNA reads TGTGCCAGCAGCACGGCTGGGGCCAACGTCCTGACTTTC. Its translation is CASSTAGANVLTF.

Turning to this clone: The junction departs from germline at one end; a sequencing error may be responsible. The chain is built from TRBV7-9 and TRBJ2-2, with 7 bases fitting TRBD2. Germline-derived CDR1 and CDR2 are SEHNR and FQNEAQ (reference sequence). CDR3 length: 15 amino acids. CDR3 sequence (DNA): TGTTCCAGCAGCTTAGGACTAGGAAACACCGGGGAGCTGTTTTTT. Amino acid sequence: CSSSLGLGNTGELFF.

This sequence joins TRBV7-9 and TRBJ2-3, with 9 nucleotides matching TRBD1. The CDR3 contains 14 residues. The ends lost 3 bases at V and 5 bases at J; junction bases unmatched: 3. Germline lookup yields CDR1 SEHNR and CDR2 FQNEAQ (reference sequence). Here the CDR3 DNA reads TGTGCCAGCAGCTTCCGACAGGGGGAAGATACGCAGTATTTT. It translates to CASSFRQGEDTQYF.

The table lists this clone with a count of one. The chain combines TRBV15 with TRBJ1-4; D possibly corresponds to TRBD1 (5 bases). The CDR3 runs 13 residues. Germline V gene lookup returns CDR1 LNHNV and CDR2 YYDKDF (reference sequence). V lost 1 base, J lost 8 bases, and 8 bases lay in between. The CDR3 sequence: CATSRGQGEKLFF. CDR3 bases: TGTGCCACCAGCAGAGGCCAGGGCGAAAAACTGTTTTTT.

The V call is TRBV5-6, the J call TRBJ2-7; tentative D call: TRBD1 (6 bases). This CDR3 is built from 13 residues. Germline V CDR1 and CDR2: SGHDT, YYEEEE. V gave up 0 bases and J gave up 10 bases, with 14 bases separating them. As DNA, the CDR3 is TGTGCCAGCAGCTTGGAGGACAGTTCCTTCCAGTACTTC. This translates into CASSLEDSSFQYF.

This clone was detected only a few times. The chain recombines TRBV30 with TRBJ2-1, with 9 bases lining up with TRBD2. Losses at the gene ends were 5 bases for V and 5 bases for J; bases not matched to a gene: 4. Germline values: CDR1 GTSNPN, CDR2 SVGIG (reference sequence). The CDR3 totals 13 residues. CDR3 bases: TGTGCCTGGCGGCGGGAGGGCAACAATGAGCAGTTCTTC. Protein sequence: CAWRREGNNEQFF.

The rearrangement joins TRBV11-2 to TRBJ1-2; D remains unclear. Germline V gives CDR1 SGHAT, CDR2 FQNNGV. V lost 7 bases to trimming and J lost 5 bases, with 8 bases between them. CDR3 length: 11 residues. The CDR3 region has the DNA TGTGCCAGCACCCGACAATATGGCTACACCTTC. Translated, it gives CASTRQYGYTF.

This clone appeared once. V usage is TRBV28 and J usage is TRBJ2-5; 7 bases align to TRBD2. The end of the DNA aligns better with TRBJ2-7, so the J call may be wrong. The germline V gene encodes CDR1 MDHEN and CDR2 SYDVKM. This CDR3 spans 14 amino acids. CDR3 sequence: CASSLSGIGYEQYF. CDR3 nucleotide sequence: TGTGCCAGCAGTTTGAGCGGGATCGGCTACGAGCAGTACTTC.

The J gene is TRBJ1-3, the V gene TRBV19; D uncertain. V was clipped by 5 bases and J by 0 bases, with 5 bases between them. This CDR3 has 13 amino acids. CDR1 and CDR2 (germline): LNHDA, SQIVND (reference sequence). The DNA for the CDR3 is TGTGCCAGTAGTCTTAGCTCTGGAAACACCATATATTTT. Translating it yields CASSLSSGNTIYF.

V is TRBV7-9 and J is TRBJ2-7; 10 bases agree with TRBD2. The CDR3 loop spans 15 amino acids. Per the germline V gene, CDR1 is SEHNR and CDR2 is FQNEAQ (reference sequence). The V gene end was trimmed by 6 bases and the J gene end by 9 bases; junction bases not matched to a gene: 14. CDR3 DNA: TGTGCCAGCAGTAACCCCCCTAGCGGGAGTTGGTTGCAGTACTTC. Translated, it gives CASSNPPSGSWLQYF.

The rearrangement uses TRBV7-3 and TRBJ2-7, with TRBD2 matching over 8 bases. There are 15 residues in the CDR3. Germline V gene sequence: CDR1 SGHTA, CDR2 FQGTGA. J was trimmed by 6 bases and V by 5 bases; bases with no gene match: 12. CDR3 nucleotide sequence: TGTGCCAGCAGCCCTAGGATAGCGGGACCCTCCGAGCAGTACTTC. The encoded protein is CASSPRIAGPSEQYF. The full variable domain, with the rest looked up from reference TRBV7-3 and TRBJ2-7, is GAGVSQTPSNKVTEKGKYVELRCDPISGHTALYWYRQSLGQGPEFLIYFQGTGAADDSGLPNDRFFAVRPEGSVSTLKIQRTERGDSAVYLCASSPRIAGPSEQYFGPGTRLTVT.

The rearrangement uses TRBV18 and TRBJ2-7; TRBD2 matches at 13 bases. Germline V gives CDR1 KGHSH, CDR2 LQKENI. The V segment lost 0 bases and the J segment 5 bases; nucleotides outside the gene matches: 4. The CDR3 has 16 residues. CDR3 sequence reads: CASSPPLLAGGNEQYF. CDR3 bases: TGTGCCAGCTCACCACCGCTACTAGCGGGAGGGAACGAGCAGTACTTC.

This clone appeared once. This rearrangement joins TRBV13 to TRBJ1-4; TRBD1 matches at 10 bases. Germline trimming cut 3 bases from V and 8 bases from J; bases unmatched to any gene: 6. CDR3 length: 15 amino acids. Per the germline V gene, CDR1 is PRHDT and CDR2 is FYEKMQ (reference sequence). The DNA for the CDR3 is TGTGCCAGCAGCTTTCAAGGACAGGGGGAAGAAAAACTGTTTTTT. It is translated as CASSFQGQGEEKLFF.

This chain connects TRBV6-4 to TRBJ2-2, with 10 bases that match TRBD2. Losses at the gene ends were 5 bases for V and 5 bases for J; bases not matched to a gene: 5. The germline V gene has CDR1 MRHNA and CDR2 SNTAGT. The CDR3 length is 15 residues. CDR3 loop: CASSRGTSETGELFF. CDR3 nucleotide sequence: TGTGCCAGCAGTCGGGGGACTAGCGAGACCGGGGAGCTGTTTTTT.

The chain carries TRBV11-3 and TRBJ2-7; TRBD2 is a possible D gene (6 bases). Germline CDR1 and CDR2: SGHNT and YENEEA. Trimming took 5 bases from V and 0 from J, leaving 11 bases between them. CDR3 length: 14 amino acids. The CDR3 DNA reads as TGTGCCAGCAGCCCCGGGACTTTCTCCTACGAGCAGTACTTC. Translated: CASSPGTFSYEQYF.

Only one count was recorded for this clone. V usage is TRBV5-5 and J usage is TRBJ2-7; 7 nucleotides line up with TRBD2. Germline assignment: CDR1 SGHKS and CDR2 YYEKEE (reference sequence). The CDR3 is made up of 15 amino acids. The ends lost 0 bases at V and 5 bases at J; junction bases unmatched: 8. The CDR3 DNA reads as TGTGCCAGCAGCTTGGGGGGGGACTATTCCCACGAGCAGTACTTC. Its protein is CASSLGGDYSHEQYF. The whole variable domain, filled in from reference TRBV5-5 and TRBJ2-7, reads DAGVTQSPTHLIKTRGQQVTLRCSPISGHKSVSWYQQVLGQGPQFIFQYYEKEERGRGNFPDRFSARQFPNYSSELNVNALLLGDSALYLCASSLGGDYSHEQYFGPGTRLTVT.

This rearrangement joins TRBV28 to TRBJ1-3; D is ambiguous. Germline CDR1 is MDHEN and CDR2 is SYDVKM. CDR3 length: 13 amino acids. The V end lost 5 bases, the J end lost 3 bases, and 8 bases lay between the germline ends. The CDR3 loop reads CASSPLFGNTIYF. The DNA for the CDR3 is TGTGCCAGCAGTCCGCTATTTGGAAACACCATATATTTT.

The chain joins TRBV28 to TRBJ2-7; the D gene is possibly TRBD2 (5 bases). The CDR3 sequence is 13 residues long. V lost 10 bases, J lost 2 bases, and 15 bases lay in between. Per germline, CDR1 MDHEN and CDR2 SYDVKM. The CDR3 spells CATWVSGTYEQYF. The CDR3 DNA is TGTGCCACGTGGGTGAGCGGAACCTACGAGCAGTACTTC. The complete variable domain, with remaining parts taken from reference TRBV28 and TRBJ2-7, reads DVKVTQSSRYLVKRTGEKVFLECVQDMDHENMFWYRQDPGLGLRLIYFSYDVKMKEKGDIPEGYSVSREKKERFSLILESASTNQTSMYLCATWVSGTYEQYFGPGTRLTVT.

The table lists this clone with a few counts. The V and J genes are TRBV18 and TRBJ1-5; maybe TRBD1 (5 bases). Germline values: CDR1 KGHSH, CDR2 LQKENI. This CDR3 has 13 amino acids. V shed 6 bases and J shed 7 bases, with 13 bases lying between them. The CDR3 DNA reads TGTGCCAGCTCGCTGGGGGAGGGCCAGCCCCAGCATTTT. Encoded protein: CASSLGEGQPQHF.

As to this clone: This same CDR3 is encoded by further DNA sequences in the sample. This chain connects TRBV7-2 to TRBJ2-7; no reliable D call. V lost 3 bases to trimming and J lost 0 bases, with 6 bases between them. Germline CDR1 and CDR2: SGHTA and FQGNSA. This CDR3 has 13 amino acids. CDR3: CASSFSDSYEQYF. In DNA, the CDR3 is TGTGCCAGCAGCTTCAGCGACTCCTACGAGCAGTACTTC.

V gene TRBV5-4 combines with J gene TRBJ2-5; D unclear. The CDR3 contains 15 residues. V lost 1 base and J lost 2, with 12 bases in between. Germline loops: CDR1 SGHNT, CDR2 YYREEE (reference sequence). As DNA, the CDR3 is TGTGCCAGCAGCTTGAGTGTCCGTAGTCAAGAGACCCAGTACTTC. This sequence encodes CASSLSVRSQETQYF.

V and J are TRBV5-5 and TRBJ1-1; the match to TRBD1 covers 7 bases. Germline V gene sequence: CDR1 SGHKS, CDR2 YYEKEE (reference sequence). The CDR3 runs to 14 residues. Trimming cost V 4 bases and J 1 base; bases outside gene matches: 4. DNA for the CDR3: TGTGCCAGCAGCGGCCGGGACAGGAACACTGAAGCTTTCTTT. As protein: CASSGRDRNTEAFF.

The chain couples TRBV5-5 to TRBJ2-5; 9 nucleotides line up with TRBD1. V lost 4 bases and J lost 5; bases outside the gene matches: 6. Germline V lookup: CDR1 SGHKS, CDR2 YYEKEE (reference sequence). The CDR3 totals 14 residues. The CDR3 nucleotides are TGTGCCAGCAGCGTTCAGGACAGGGGCGAGACCCAGTACTTC. Encoded protein: CASSVQDRGETQYF.